This TCR beta chain appears in the sequencing data of a study of control samples from healthy donors and cancer patients. The assay was immunoSEQ multiplex PCR, and TCRdb's table has in-frame clones only and misses some. The sample shows around 230,000 clones, roughly 94% of them seen only once. Trimming took 4 bases from V and 6 from J, leaving 14 bases between them. Germline V gene lookup returns CDR1 SGHRS and CDR2 YFSETQ. The CDR3 loop spans 14 amino acids. The rearrangement uses TRBV5-1 and TRBJ2-1; tentatively, D is TRBD1 or TRBD2 (7 bases each). The sequenced sample was blood. This clonotype originated in a man in his fifties or sixties in good health. DNA of the CDR3: TGCGCCAGCAGCACCGGGGGGACAGTCAATGAGCAGTTCTTC. It is translated as CASSTGGTVNEQFF. Full variable domain (outside the CDR3, taken from reference TRBV5-1 and TRBJ2-1): KAGVTQTPRYLIKTRGQQVTLSCSPISGHRSVSWYQQTPGQGLQFLFEYFSETQRNKGNFPGRFSGRQFSNSRSEMNVSTLELGDSALYLCASSTGGTVNEQFFGPGTRLTVL.